These 29 T cell receptor beta chains were all obtained from the same sample, sequenced in a study of blood T cell repertoires in COVID-19. Repertoires were generated with immunoSEQ multiplex PCR, while TCRdb's copy carries only in-frame clones and drops some. The profile shows 50,000 to 70,000 clones, approximately 84% of them singletons. The material sequenced was peripheral blood. These receptors were collected from a man between 70 and 80 years old with active COVID-19.

The V call is TRBV29-1, the J call TRBJ2-5, with a tentative D call TRBD2 (5 bases). V was clipped by 5 bases and J by 1 base, with 14 bases between them. CDR3 length equals 14 residues. CDR1 and CDR2 from the germline V gene are SQVTM and ANQGSEA. The CDR3 loop is CSVRWSGIQETQYF. CDR3 DNA sequence: TGCAGCGTTCGGTGGTCGGGAATCCAAGAGACCCAGTACTTC.

V and J are TRBV2 and TRBJ2-1, with a tentative D call TRBD1 (5 bases). Germline lookup yields CDR1 SNHLY and CDR2 FYNNEI. The CDR3 extends over 13 amino acids. V was clipped by 11 bases and J by 0 bases, with 11 bases between them. CDR3 nucleotide sequence: TGTGCCGGGGCCCCGAGCTCCTACAATGAGCAGTTCTTC. This gives the protein CAGAPSSYNEQFF.

This chain uses TRBV30 with TRBJ1-1; D unclear. The V gene's germline CDR1 is GTSNPN and CDR2 SVGIG (reference sequence). The CDR3 has 11 amino acids. V lost 0 bases and J 11 bases, leaving 10 bases between the germline ends. CDR3 DNA: TGTGCCTGGAGTGTGGGCCCCCGGGCTTTCTTT. Translation gives CAWSVGPRAFF.

CDR3 sequence (DNA): TGCGCCAGCAATGAGGTCGGGGAGCTGTTTTTT. Translation: CASNEVGELFF. This sequence joins TRBV5-1 and TRBJ2-2; D ambiguous. V lost 6 bases and J lost 7, with 7 bases in between. Germline V lookup: CDR1 SGHRS, CDR2 YFSETQ. CDR3 length: 11 amino acids.

The chain is built from TRBV19 and TRBJ2-7, with 8 bases fitting TRBD2. CDR3 size: 15 residues. CDR1 and CDR2 (germline): LNHDA, SQIVND (reference sequence). J was trimmed by 4 bases and V by 2 bases; bases with no gene match: 7. The CDR3 region is CASSIPALAVYEQYF. The CDR3 bases are TGTGCCAGTAGTATACCAGCACTAGCGGTATACGAGCAGTACTTC.

J is TRBJ2-1 and V is TRBV7-2; 8 bases map to TRBD2. The CDR3 contains 15 residues. The trim removed 4 bases at V and 5 bases at J, leaving 7 bases unmatched. CDR1 is SGHTA, CDR2 FQGNSA, per germline. The CDR3 coding sequence is TGTGCCAGCAGCTCGTCTCAGCGGGAGAACAATGAGCAGTTCTTC. It codes for CASSSSQRENNEQFF.

This chain uses TRBV2 with TRBJ2-3, with D unclear. CDR3 length equals 13 residues. V lost 8 bases and J 2 bases, leaving 11 bases between the germline ends. CDR1 and CDR2 (germline): SNHLY, FYNNEI. CDR3 sequence reads: CASCYYHTDTQYF. The CDR3 region has the DNA TGTGCCAGCTGTTACTATCACACAGATACGCAGTATTTT.

This chain links TRBV5-1 with TRBJ1-4, with a possible D match to TRBD1 (6 bases). Germline CDR1 and CDR2: SGHRS and YFSETQ. The CDR3 extends over 14 amino acids. V lost 4 bases to trimming and J lost 3 bases, with 10 bases between them. The CDR3 here is CASSPGHANEKLFF. CDR3 nucleotide sequence: TGCGCCAGCAGCCCGGGACATGCTAATGAAAAACTGTTTTTT. Together with reference TRBV5-1 and TRBJ1-4, the CDR3 gives the full variable domain: KAGVTQTPRYLIKTRGQQVTLSCSPISGHRSVSWYQQTPGQGLQFLFEYFSETQRNKGNFPGRFSGRQFSNSRSEMNVSTLELGDSALYLCASSPGHANEKLFFGSGTQLSVL.

This clone has a single count. This rearrangement joins TRBV5-4 to TRBJ1-2; D possibly corresponds to TRBD1 (6 bases). This CDR3 contains 15 residues. Trimming removed 0 bases from V and 3 bases from J, with 12 bases in between. In germline, CDR1 is SGHNT, CDR2 YYREEE (reference sequence). The CDR3 DNA reads TGTGCCAGCAGCTTGGCCGGGGCAGGGGACTATGGCTACACCTTC. Translated, it gives CASSLAGAGDYGYTF. The complete variable domain, with remaining parts taken from reference TRBV5-4 and TRBJ1-2, reads ETGVTQSPTHLIKTRGQQVTLRCSSQSGHNTVSWYQQALGQGPQFIFQYYREEENGRGNFPPRFSGLQFPNYSSELNVNALELDDSALYLCASSLAGAGDYGYTFGSGTRLTVV.

The V and J genes are TRBV30 and TRBJ2-5; TRBD1 aligns across 7 bases. The CDR3 has 11 residues. The germline V gene encodes CDR1 GTSNPN and CDR2 SVGIG (reference sequence). The CDR3 region is CGGGQKETQYF. The CDR3 bases are TGTGGAGGGGGACAGAAAGAGACCCAGTACTTC.

This clone appeared once. The CDR3 DNA is TGTGCCAGCAGACGAGGACTAGCGGGAGGCGAAGAGCTGTTTTTT. This sequence encodes CASRRGLAGGEELFF. The chain uses TRBV7-7 and TRBJ2-2; 14 nucleotides agree with TRBD2. This CDR3 has 15 residues. Germline V gene sequence: CDR1 SSHAT, CDR2 FNYEAQ (reference sequence). J lost 11 bases, V lost 6 bases, and 8 bases had no gene match.

V usage is TRBV5-5 and J usage is TRBJ2-7; 9 bases match TRBD2. The V gene's germline CDR1 is SGHKS and CDR2 YYEKEE (reference sequence). The J segment lost 0 bases and the V segment lost 3 bases, leaving 10 bases of the junction unmatched. The CDR3 is made up of 17 amino acids. The CDR3 loop is CASSWTPSGDSSYEQYF. The CDR3 DNA sequence: TGTGCCAGCAGCTGGACCCCTAGCGGGGACAGCTCCTACGAGCAGTACTTC.

The chain has TRBV6-4 and TRBJ2-7, with TRBD2 identical over 11 bases. The ends lost 2 bases at V and 7 bases at J; junction bases unmatched: 4. Germline values: CDR1 MRHNA, CDR2 SNTAGT. The CDR3 runs 14 residues. Written as DNA, the CDR3 is TGTGCCAGCAGTGACACTAGCGGGAGTAGGGAGCAGTACTTC. Translated: CASSDTSGSREQYF.

A few counts support this clone. This chain uses TRBV18 with TRBJ2-7; 9 bases map to TRBD1. This CDR3 spans 15 amino acids. CDR1 is KGHSH and CDR2 is LQKENI in the germline V gene. The junction had 12 bases not matched to a gene; V was cut back by 6 bases and J by 6 bases. Written as DNA, the CDR3 is TGTGCCAGCTCGTCCGGGACAGGGTCGTTCGGCGAGCAGTACTTC. It encodes CASSSGTGSFGEQYF.

This clone was detected a few times. J is TRBJ2-7 and V is TRBV5-1; D is perhaps TRBD1 (6 bases). The germline V gene has CDR1 SGHRS and CDR2 YFSETQ. Trimming took 4 bases from V and 6 from J, leaving 11 bases between them. This CDR3 has 12 residues. The CDR3 region is CASSQQGSEQYF. DNA of the CDR3: TGCGCCAGCAGCCAGCAGGGGTCCGAGCAGTACTTC.

Details on this clone: The sample contains more than one DNA sequence encoding this CDR3. This rearrangement joins TRBV7-2 to TRBJ1-5; no clear D gene. Germline V CDR1 and CDR2: SGHTA, FQGNSA. The V end lost 2 bases, the J end lost 7 bases, and 9 bases lay between the germline ends. The CDR3 length is 13 residues. Here the CDR3 DNA reads TGTGCCAGCAGCTTAAGGGCGGGGCAGCCCCAGCATTTT. This gives the protein CASSLRAGQPQHF.

This chain links TRBV5-4 with TRBJ2-1; TRBD2 matches at 10 bases. The CDR3 loop spans 19 amino acids. CDR1 is SGHNT, CDR2 YYREEE, per germline (reference sequence). V was clipped by 6 bases and J by 6 bases; unmatched bases: 21. The CDR3 DNA sequence: TGTGCCAGCATCCAAACTTCTACCCGGACTAGCGGAGGGGGCAATGAGCAGTTCTTC. This gives the protein CASIQTSTRTSGGGNEQFF.

The gene calls are TRBV30 and TRBJ2-1; 14 nucleotides line up with TRBD2. Per germline, CDR1 GTSNPN and CDR2 SVGIG (reference sequence). There are 14 residues in the CDR3. V lost 5 bases, J lost 7 bases, and 4 bases stayed unmatched. The CDR3 here is CAWDGLAGGNEQFF. The CDR3 DNA reads TGTGCCTGGGACGGACTAGCGGGGGGTAATGAGCAGTTCTTC.

The CDR3 coding sequence is TGCAGCGCGGATGGGAGGGTCGAAGCTTTCTTT. Amino acid sequence: CSADGRVEAFF. The J gene is TRBJ1-1, the V gene TRBV29-1, with no clear D. CDR3 length equals 11 residues. The V end lost 7 bases, the J end lost 8 bases, and 14 bases lay between the germline ends. Germline V gene lookup returns CDR1 SQVTM and CDR2 ANQGSEA.

The gene calls are TRBV5-1 and TRBJ2-1; 9 positions match TRBD2. With V trimmed by 0 bases and J by 9 bases, 7 bases remained unmatched. The CDR3 consists of 15 residues. Per germline, CDR1 SGHRS and CDR2 YFSETQ. CDR3 region: CASSLDWREGSEQFF. The CDR3, as DNA: TGCGCCAGCAGCTTGGACTGGCGGGAGGGCAGTGAGCAGTTCTTC.

The chain has TRBV28 and TRBJ2-3, with no clear D. Germline V gene lookup returns CDR1 MDHEN and CDR2 SYDVKM. The CDR3 contains 14 residues. Trimming took off 2 bases at V and 4 bases at J, with 10 bases between the two ends. The CDR3, as DNA: TGTGCCAGCAGTTTAACTACGGCCGCAGATACGCAGTATTTT. The encoded protein is CASSLTTAADTQYF.

CDR3 sequence (DNA): TGTGCCTGGAAGGGCGGGGCCTCGAATGAAAAACTGTTTTTT. Its protein product is CAWKGGASNEKLFF. V and J are TRBV30 and TRBJ1-4, with D perhaps TRBD1 (5 bases). The CDR3 spans 14 residues. V gave up 4 bases and J gave up 5 bases, with 14 bases separating them. Germline V CDR1 and CDR2: GTSNPN, SVGIG (reference sequence).

The chain couples TRBV19 to TRBJ2-1; 9 nucleotides line up with TRBD2. The CDR3 consists of 18 residues. J gave up 4 bases and V 3 bases, and 13 bases lay outside the gene matches. Germline V gene sequence: CDR1 LNHDA, CDR2 SQIVND (reference sequence). The DNA of the CDR3 is TGTGCCAGTAGTATGCCTGGCGGACTAGCGACTGTATACAATGAGCAGTTCTTC. Its protein product is CASSMPGGLATVYNEQFF.

This rearrangement joins TRBV7-9 to TRBJ2-1; TRBD2 matches 7 bases. CDR1 SEHNR and CDR2 FQNEAQ come from the germline V gene (reference sequence). Trimming cost V 8 bases and J 5 bases; bases outside gene matches: 6. The CDR3 contains 13 residues. CDR3: CASGREEDNEQFF. The CDR3 nucleotides are TGTGCCAGCGGACGGGAGGAGGACAATGAGCAGTTCTTC. The full variable domain, its missing parts supplied by reference TRBV7-9 and TRBJ2-1, is DTGVSQNPRHKITKRGQNVTFRCDPISEHNRLYWYRQTLGQGPEFLTYFQNEAQLEKSRLLSDRFSAERPKGSFSTLEIQRTEQGDSAMYLCASGREEDNEQFFGPGTRLTVL.

The gene calls are TRBV27 and TRBJ1-1, with D hard to call. Germline V gene lookup returns CDR1 MNHEY and CDR2 SMNVEV (reference sequence). The CDR3 has 15 amino acids. V gave up 1 base and J gave up 3 bases, with 12 bases separating them. CDR3 amino acids: CASSLWGGSDTEAFF. The CDR3, as DNA: TGTGCCAGCAGTTTATGGGGAGGGAGCGACACTGAAGCTTTCTTT.

This chain connects TRBV7-3 to TRBJ2-2, with 9 positions matching TRBD2. The germline V gene has CDR1 SGHTA and CDR2 FQGTGA. The CDR3 is made up of 19 amino acids. Losses at the gene ends were 4 bases for V and 0 bases for J; bases not matched to a gene: 12. For the CDR3, the DNA is TGTGCCAGCAGCTCCCAAGGGCTAGCGGGATCCTCGAACACCGGGGAGCTGTTTTTT. Its protein is CASSSQGLAGSSNTGELFF.

This chain uses TRBV5-1 with TRBJ2-3, with 7 nucleotides matching TRBD1. CDR3 size: 15 residues. Germline assignment: CDR1 SGHRS and CDR2 YFSETQ. After removal of 4 bases from V and 0 bases from J, the junction contained 5 bases not matched to a gene. CDR3: CASSQGTASTDTQYF. CDR3 nucleotides: TGCGCCAGCAGCCAAGGGACAGCAAGCACAGATACGCAGTATTTT.

The V call is TRBV28, the J call TRBJ2-4; TRBD1 might be the D (5 bases). The CDR3 runs to 15 residues. V dropped 3 bases and J dropped 3 bases, with 12 bases sitting between them. The germline V gene encodes CDR1 MDHEN and CDR2 SYDVKM. CDR3 region: CASSFGRVGKNIQYF. CDR3 in DNA: TGTGCCAGCAGTTTTGGCAGGGTGGGCAAAAACATTCAGTACTTC.

This clone has only a few counts. The chain recombines TRBV7-9 with TRBJ2-7; 7 bases align to TRBD2. V lost 7 bases and J lost 0; bases outside the gene matches: 9. The length of the CDR3 is 15 residues. Germline lookup yields CDR1 SEHNR and CDR2 FQNEAQ (reference sequence). This CDR3 is CASNRKSSGSYEQYF. Written as DNA, the CDR3 is TGTGCCAGCAACAGAAAGTCTAGCGGCTCCTACGAGCAGTACTTC.